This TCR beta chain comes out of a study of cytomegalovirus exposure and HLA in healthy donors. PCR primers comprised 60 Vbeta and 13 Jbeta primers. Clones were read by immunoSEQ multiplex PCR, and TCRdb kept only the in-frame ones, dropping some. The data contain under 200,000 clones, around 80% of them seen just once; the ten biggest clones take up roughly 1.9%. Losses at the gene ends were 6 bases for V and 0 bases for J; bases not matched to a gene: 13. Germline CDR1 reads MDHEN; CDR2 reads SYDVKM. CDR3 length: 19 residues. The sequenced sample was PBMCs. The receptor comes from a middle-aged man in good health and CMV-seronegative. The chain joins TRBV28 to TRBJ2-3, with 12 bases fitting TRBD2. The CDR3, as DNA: TGTGCCAGCAGCCGCGGGGCTAGCGGGAGGGGGAGGAGCACAGATACGCAGTATTTT. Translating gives CASSRGASGRGRSTDTQYF.